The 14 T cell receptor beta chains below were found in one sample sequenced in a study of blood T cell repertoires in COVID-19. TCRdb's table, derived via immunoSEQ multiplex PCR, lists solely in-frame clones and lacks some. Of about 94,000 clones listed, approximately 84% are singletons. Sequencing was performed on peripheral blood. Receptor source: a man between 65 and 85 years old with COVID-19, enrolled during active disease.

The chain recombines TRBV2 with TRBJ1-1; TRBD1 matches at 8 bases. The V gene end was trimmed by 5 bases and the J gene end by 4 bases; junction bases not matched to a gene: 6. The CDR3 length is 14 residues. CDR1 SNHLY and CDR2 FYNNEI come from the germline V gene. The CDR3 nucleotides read TGTGCCAGCAGTAGACAGGGGTTTATCACTGAAGCTTTCTTT. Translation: CASSRQGFITEAFF. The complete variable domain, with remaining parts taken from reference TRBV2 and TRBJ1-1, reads EPEVTQTPSHQVTQMGQEVILRCVPISNHLYFYWYRQILGQKVEFLVSFYNNEISEKSEIFDDQFSVERPDGSNFTLKIRSTKLEDSAMYFCASSRQGFITEAFFGQGTRLTVV.

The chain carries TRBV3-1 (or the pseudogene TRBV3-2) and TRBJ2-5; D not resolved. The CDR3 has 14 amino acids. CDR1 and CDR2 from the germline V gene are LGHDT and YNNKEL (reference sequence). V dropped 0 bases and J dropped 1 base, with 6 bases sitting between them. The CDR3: CASSQDRIQETQYF. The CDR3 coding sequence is TGTGCCAGCAGCCAAGACAGGATCCAAGAGACCCAGTACTTC.

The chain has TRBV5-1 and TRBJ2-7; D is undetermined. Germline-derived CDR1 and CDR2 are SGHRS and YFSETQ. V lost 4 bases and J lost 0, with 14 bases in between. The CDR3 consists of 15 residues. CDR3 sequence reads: CASSAQELISYEQYF. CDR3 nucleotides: TGCGCCAGCAGCGCCCAAGAGCTAATCTCCTACGAGCAGTACTTC.

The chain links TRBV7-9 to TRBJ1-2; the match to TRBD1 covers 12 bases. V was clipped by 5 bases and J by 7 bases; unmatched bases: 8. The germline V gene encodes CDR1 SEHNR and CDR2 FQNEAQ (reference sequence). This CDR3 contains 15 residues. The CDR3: CASSPGTGGAGGYTF. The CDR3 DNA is TGTGCCAGCAGCCCGGGGACAGGGGGCGCAGGTGGCTACACCTTC.

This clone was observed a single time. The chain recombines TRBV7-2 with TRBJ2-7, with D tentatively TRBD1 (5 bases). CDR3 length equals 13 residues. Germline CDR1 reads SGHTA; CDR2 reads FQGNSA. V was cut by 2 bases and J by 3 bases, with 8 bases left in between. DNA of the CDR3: TGTGCCAGCAGCTTATCCAGGGTCTACGAGCAGTACTTC. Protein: CASSLSRVYEQYF. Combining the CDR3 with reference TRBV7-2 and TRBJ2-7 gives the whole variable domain GAGVSQSPSNKVTEKGKDVELRCDPISGHTALYWYRQSLGQGLEFLIYFQGNSAPDKSGLPSDRFSAERTGGSVSTLTIQRTQQEDSAVYLCASSLSRVYEQYFGPGTRLTVT.

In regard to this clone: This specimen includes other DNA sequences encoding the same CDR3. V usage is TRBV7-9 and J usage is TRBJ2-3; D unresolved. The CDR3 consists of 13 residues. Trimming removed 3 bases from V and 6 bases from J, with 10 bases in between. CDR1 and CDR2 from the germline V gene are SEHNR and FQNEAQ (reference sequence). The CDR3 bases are TGTGCCAGCAGCTTCGGGTCCGGCGATACGCAGTATTTT. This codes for CASSFGSGDTQYF. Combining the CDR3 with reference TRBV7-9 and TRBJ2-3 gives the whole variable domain DTGVSQNPRHKITKRGQNVTFRCDPISEHNRLYWYRQTLGQGPEFLTYFQNEAQLEKSRLLSDRFSAERPKGSFSTLEIQRTEQGDSAMYLCASSFGSGDTQYFGPGTRLTVL.

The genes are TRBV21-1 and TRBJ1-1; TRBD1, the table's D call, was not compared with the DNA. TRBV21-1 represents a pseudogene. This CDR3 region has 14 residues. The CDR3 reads CASSQDRVNTEAFF. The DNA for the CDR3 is TGTGCCAGCAGCCAGGACAGGGTGAACACTGAAGCTTTCTTT.

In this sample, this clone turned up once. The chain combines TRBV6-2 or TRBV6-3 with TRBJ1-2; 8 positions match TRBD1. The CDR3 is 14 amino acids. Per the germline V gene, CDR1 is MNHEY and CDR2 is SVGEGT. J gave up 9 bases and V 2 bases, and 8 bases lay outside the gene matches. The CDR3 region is CASSYGGQGGSYTF. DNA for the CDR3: TGTGCCAGCAGTTACGGCGGACAGGGAGGGAGCTACACCTTC.

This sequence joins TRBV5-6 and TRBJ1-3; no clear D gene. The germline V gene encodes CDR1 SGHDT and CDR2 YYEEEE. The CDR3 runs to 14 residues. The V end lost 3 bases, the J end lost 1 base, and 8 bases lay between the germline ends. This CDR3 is CASSSRSSGNTIYF. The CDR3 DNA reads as TGTGCCAGCAGCTCAAGGAGTTCTGGAAACACCATATATTTT.

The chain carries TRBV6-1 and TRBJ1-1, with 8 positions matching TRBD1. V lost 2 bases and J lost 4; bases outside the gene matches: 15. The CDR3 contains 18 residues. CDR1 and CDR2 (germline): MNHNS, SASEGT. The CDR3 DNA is TGTGCCAGCAGTGAATTTGACAGGGGAGGGGGCTGGGGCACTGAAGCTTTCTTT. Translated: CASSEFDRGGGWGTEAFF.

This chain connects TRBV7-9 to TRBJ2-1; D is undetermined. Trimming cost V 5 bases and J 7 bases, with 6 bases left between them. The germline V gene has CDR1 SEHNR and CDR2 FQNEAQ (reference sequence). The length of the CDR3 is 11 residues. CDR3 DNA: TGTGCCAGCAGCCCTATTAATGAGCAGTTCTTC. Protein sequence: CASSPINEQFF.

In nucleotides, the CDR3 is TGTGCCAGCAGCCTGCGGACAGGGAACGACGAGCAGTACTTC. It yields the protein CASSLRTGNDEQYF. V is TRBV9 and J is TRBJ2-7; TRBD1 agrees at 8 bases. V gave up 4 bases and J gave up 5 bases; unmatched junction bases: 8. Germline-derived CDR1 and CDR2 are SGDLS and YYNGEE. This CDR3 is built from 14 residues. Variable domain in full (rest from reference TRBV9 and TRBJ2-7): DSGVTQTPKHLITATGQRVTLRCSPRSGDLSVYWYQQSLDQGLQFLIQYYNGEERAKGNILERFSAQQFPDLHSELNLSSLELGDSALYFCASSLRTGNDEQYFGPGTRLTVT.

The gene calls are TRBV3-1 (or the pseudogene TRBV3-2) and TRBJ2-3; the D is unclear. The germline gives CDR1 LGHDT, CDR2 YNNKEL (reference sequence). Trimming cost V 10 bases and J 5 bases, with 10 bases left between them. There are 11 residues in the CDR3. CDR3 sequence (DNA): TGTGCCACCCTAACGGGAGATACGCAGTATTTT. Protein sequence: CATLTGDTQYF.

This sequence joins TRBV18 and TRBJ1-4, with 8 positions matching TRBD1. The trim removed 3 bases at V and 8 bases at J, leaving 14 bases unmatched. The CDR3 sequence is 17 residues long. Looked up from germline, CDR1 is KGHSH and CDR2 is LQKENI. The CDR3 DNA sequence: TGTGCCAGCTCACCCGGGACAGGAGGCGGTAGTGCGGAAAAACTGTTTTTT. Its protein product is CASSPGTGGGSAEKLFF. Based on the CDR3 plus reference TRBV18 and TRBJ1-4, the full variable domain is NAGVMQNPRHLVRRRGQEARLRCSPMKGHSHVYWYRQLPEEGLKFMVYLQKENIIDESGMPKERFSAEFPKEGPSILRIQQVVRGDSAAYFCASSPGTGGGSAEKLFFGSGTQLSVL.